Following are 6 T cell receptor beta chains from one sample sequenced in a study of memory CD4+ T cells and cytomegalovirus serostatus. Single viable CD3+CD4+CD8-CD45RO+ cells were sorted as the memory CD4+ T cells. The protocol was immunoSEQ multiplex PCR, while the TCRdb copy is restricted to in-frame clones and leaves out a portion. The sample includes roughly 60,000 clones, about 81% seen only once; the top ten take 1% to 1.2%. Sequenced input: memory CD4+ T cells from blood. The receptor set was obtained from an adult in good health and CMV-seronegative.

With respect to this clone: Other DNA sequences from this sample encode an identical CDR3 as well. V and J are TRBV7-9 and TRBJ2-7, with D tentatively TRBD1 or TRBD2 (5 bases each). Germline V gene lookup returns CDR1 SEHNR and CDR2 FQNEAQ (reference sequence). V was clipped by 4 bases and J by 4 bases, with 11 bases between them. The CDR3 covers 13 residues. This CDR3 is CASSSGRAYEQYF. The CDR3 DNA reads as TGTGCCAGCAGCTCGGGACGGGCGTACGAGCAGTACTTC. Complete variable domain (other parts from reference TRBV7-9 and TRBJ2-7): DTGVSQNPRHKITKRGQNVTFRCDPISEHNRLYWYRQTLGQGPEFLTYFQNEAQLEKSRLLSDRFSAERPKGSFSTLEIQRTEQGDSAMYLCASSSGRAYEQYFGPGTRLTVT.

The genes are TRBV30 and TRBJ2-3; D is undetermined. V was trimmed by 1 base and J by 0 bases, leaving 14 bases between them. The CDR3 spans 16 residues. Germline V gene sequence: CDR1 GTSNPN, CDR2 SVGIG (reference sequence). The CDR3 DNA is TGTGCCTGGAGTGGTTATACCGCTAGGAGCACAGATACGCAGTATTTT. It is translated as CAWSGYTARSTDTQYF.

The chain combines TRBV5-1 with TRBJ2-7, with 7 bases aligning to TRBD2. V dropped 3 bases and J dropped 0; count of bases not matched to a gene: 6. CDR1 SGHRS and CDR2 YFSETQ come from the germline V gene. The CDR3 has 15 residues. CDR3 residues: CASSSREAASYEQYF. The CDR3 DNA sequence: TGCGCCAGCAGCTCCCGGGAGGCCGCCTCCTACGAGCAGTACTTC.

J is TRBJ1-4 and V is TRBV9; D might be TRBD1 (6 bases). Trimming pared 5 bases from V and 12 bases from J, leaving 23 bases between. Germline V lookup: CDR1 SGDLS, CDR2 YYNGEE. The CDR3 is made up of 15 amino acids. CDR3 region: CASSALAGENVELFF. In DNA, the CDR3 is TGTGCCAGCAGTGCTCTTGCAGGGGAAAACGTAGAACTGTTTTTT. The whole variable domain, remainder taken from reference TRBV9 and TRBJ1-4, is DSGVTQTPKHLITATGQRVTLRCSPRSGDLSVYWYQQSLDQGLQFLIQYYNGEERAKGNILERFSAQQFPDLHSELNLSSLELGDSALYFCASSALAGENVELFFGSGTQLSVL.

V is TRBV28 and J is TRBJ2-7; 10 positions match TRBD1. The trim removed 7 bases at V and 4 bases at J, leaving 7 bases unmatched. The CDR3 is made up of 14 amino acids. Germline CDR1 is MDHEN and CDR2 is SYDVKM. The CDR3 is CASIRDRGFYEQYF. The CDR3 nucleotides are TGTGCCAGCATCAGGGACAGGGGCTTTTACGAGCAGTACTTC.

This clone was seen only once. The gene calls are TRBV19 and TRBJ1-2; TRBD1 is a possible D gene (5 bases). With 4 bases removed from V and 2 bases from J, the gap between germline ends came to 26 bases. This CDR3 region has 19 residues. Germline V gene lookup returns CDR1 LNHDA and CDR2 SQIVND (reference sequence). The CDR3 coding sequence is TGTGCCAGTAGTAGCCCTTCGCCCTACCGGGACGGGGAGAACTATGGCTACACCTTC. It specifies CASSSPSPYRDGENYGYTF.